The T cell receptor beta chain under discussion was sequenced for a study of shared clonotypes between healthy human individuals. Study information: CD4 naive and memory got three plates each, CD8 naive two, CD8 memory one.

CD45RO-negative, CCR7-positively selected cells formed the naive CD8 fraction, excluding terminally differentiated effector memory CD45RA+ cells. CDR3 length: 15 amino acids. The V and J ends lost 2 bases and 3 bases, in that order; junction bases with no gene match: 8. Germline loops: CDR1 SQVTM, CDR2 ANQGSEA. Assay: immunoSEQ multiplex PCR; the TCRdb copy retains only in-frame clones and omits some. The profile shows about 2 million clones, about 95% of them singletons. The sequence derives from a man aged 18 to 30 in good health. The chain recombines TRBV29-1 with TRBJ2-5; 8 positions match TRBD1. The sample was naive CD8+ T cells sorted from blood. The DNA of the CDR3 is TGCAGCGTTGAATTAGGACAGGGTGGAGAAGAGACCCAGTACTTC. It yields the protein CSVELGQGGEETQYF.